This T cell receptor (beta chain) was retrieved from a study of blood T cells in healthy people across ages (dated by TCRdb to between 2015 and 2017). For context, the study as a whole: In model experiments, roughly one uniquely barcoded TCR beta cDNA molecule per two T cells was captured by template switching. Donors of different ages were randomly distributed across sequencing lanes to avoid experimental bias. Four age groups were formed from the donors: young (average about 15 years), middle-aged (approximately 40), aged (roughly 58) and long-lived (more than 75). For two donors (one aged 18 to 29 and one aged 80 or older), the study analyzed two additional independent replicas of 1 million unique cDNA reads from the same blood draw. Using deep sequencing normalized with unique cDNA molecular identifiers, the study measured how TCR beta repertoire diversity changes with age. Paper-wide results and their limitations: Conclusive comparison of naive and antigen-experienced compartments was prevented by the profiling of bulk unsorted PBMCs. Observed TCR beta diversity correlated strongly with the percentage of naive T cells measured by flow cytometry. Donor CMV infection status was unknown, potentially confounding age-related changes in expanded clonotypes. As age increased, observed TCR beta diversity per million T cells dropped in a roughly linear way, and a significant reduction was already evident by age about 40. Estimates of total diversity based on one million sequenced T cells were considered lower bounds and underestimates. Compared with the aged group, more naive CD4+ T cells, fewer expanded clones and increased TCR diversity were shown by the long-lived group, suggesting age selection.

Donors were about 36 systemically healthy Caucasian individuals from Russia aged roughly 6 to 90 years. Each donor gave ten milliliters of peripheral blood, drawn into EDTA-treated Vacutainer tubes. PBMCs were isolated by Ficoll-Paque density-gradient centrifugation, with at least 6.5 million obtained per sample. Trizol reagent was used to extract total RNA from PBMCs, with at least 6 micrograms per sample. Naive CD45RAhigh/CD27high T cell percentages were measured by flow cytometry on a PBMC aliquot from every donor. Receptor libraries were prepared by 5' RACE. The run used an Illumina HiSeq 2500. A second about 7 to 12 cycle PCR used a sample-barcoded 5' primer and a J-beta primer mix. Each TCR beta cDNA molecule received a unique molecular identifier from a template-switch 5' adaptor carrying 12 random nucleotides. Each sample yielded at least 2.5 million CDR3-containing paired-end reads. All of the RNA was converted into first-strand cDNA using the Mint cDNA synthesis kit, with a TRBC-specific oligonucleotide serving as the primer. All cDNA was treated with uracil-DNA glycosylase and then went through a first 18-cycle PCR with the universal primers M1SS and BC2_uni_R. The published analysis was carried out like this. Normalization of each sample was performed by random selection of 1 million high-quality reads, each carrying a distinct molecular identifier. Instead of being binned into consensus sequences, reads that shared molecular identifiers were thrown out. MiTCR, with a Q25 quality threshold and the strictest error-elimination algorithm, was used for CDR3 identification, clonotype clustering and error correction. A nonparametric unseen species model with Euler transformation was used to estimate a lower bound on total TCR beta diversity. TCRdb trimmed public reads at Q25 via fastp, called clones via MiXCR and kept in-frame beta chains. Rows are combined by CDR3 protein, so each entry shows the most common genes and DNA. Clone size and V and J calls follow TCRdb, not the original study. Here the sample has hundreds of thousands of distinct CDR3 sequences; 46% occur a single time. 15% to 20% of the sample rests with the top ten.

Comment on this clonotype: Its antigen remains unidentified. Base quality data are lacking; no much larger clone is found one base away.

The CDR3 starts with the cysteine, ends with the phenylalanine, and has 16 residues. Only the CDR3 part of the read is kept: 48 bases, read in frame from the first base. Reading the germline V gene gives CDR1 MNHEY and CDR2 SVGEGT. Germline trimming: 7 bases from V, 7 bases from J; junction bases outside gene matches: 16. Specimen: blood. This clonotype was sampled from a man at least 80 years old in good health. The chain is encoded by TRBV6-2 or TRBV6-3 joined to TRBJ2-7, and 10 bases in between align with TRBD2. The CDR3: CASTHPRASGRNEQYF. The sequenced DNA is TGTGCCAGCACCCACCCGAGGGCTAGCGGGAGAAATGAGCAGTACTTC.